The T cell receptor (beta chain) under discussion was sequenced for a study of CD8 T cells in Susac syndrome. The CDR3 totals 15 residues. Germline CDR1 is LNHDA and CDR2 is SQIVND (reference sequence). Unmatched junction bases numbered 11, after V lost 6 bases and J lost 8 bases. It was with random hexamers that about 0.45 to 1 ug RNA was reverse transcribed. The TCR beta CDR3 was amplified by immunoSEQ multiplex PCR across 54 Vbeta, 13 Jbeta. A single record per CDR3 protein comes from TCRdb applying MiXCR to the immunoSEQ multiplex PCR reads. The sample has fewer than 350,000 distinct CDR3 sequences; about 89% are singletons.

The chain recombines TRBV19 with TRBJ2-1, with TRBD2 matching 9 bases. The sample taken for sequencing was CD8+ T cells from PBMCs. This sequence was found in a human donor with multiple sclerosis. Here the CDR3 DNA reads TGTGCCAGTAGCCCCGTTGGCGGGGGGGTTGATGAGCAGTTCTTC. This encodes CASSPVGGGVDEQFF.